The 8 T cell receptor beta chains below were found in one sample sequenced in a study of shared clonotypes between healthy human individuals (dated by TCRdb to 2018 to 2021). Library generation was performed with the immunoSEQ multiplex PCR assay. TCRdb limited this immuneACCESS table to in-frame rearrangements with V and J called. A share of clones is missing; checked studies link under half to unresolved V genes, and the rest is unexplained. This sample holds over a million clones; more than 65% were observed only once. About 1.5% of the sample lies in the top ten. The sample taken for sequencing was memory CD4+ T cells sorted from blood. The cell subset or site label here, explained by the study, means: CD45RA-negative fraction. The origin of the receptors is a man between 18 and 35 years old in good health.

As to this clone: The same CDR3 can be traced to other DNA sequences in this sample. The V gene is TRBV20-1, the J gene TRBJ1-1; D is undetermined. Looked up from germline, CDR1 is DFQATT and CDR2 is SNEGSKA (reference sequence). The CDR3 length is 11 residues. V was clipped by 5 bases and J by 1 base, with 5 bases between them. CDR3 in DNA: TGCAGTGCTCAAGGGAACACTGAAGCTTTCTTT. It yields the protein CSAQGNTEAFF.

The chain employs TRBV11-2 and TRBJ2-3; D unclear. The CDR3 contains 12 residues. The ends were cut back, 2 bases at V and 6 bases at J, with 6 bases in the middle. Germline lookup yields CDR1 SGHAT and CDR2 FQNNGV. The CDR3 sequence: CASSLMGDTQYF. The CDR3 DNA reads as TGTGCCAGCAGCTTAATGGGTGATACGCAGTATTTT.

The rearrangement links TRBV28 to TRBJ2-7; no reliable D call. This CDR3 has 17 amino acids. The germline V gene encodes CDR1 MDHEN and CDR2 SYDVKM. V dropped 5 bases and J dropped 0 bases, with 20 bases sitting between them. CDR3 bases: TGTGCCAGCAGTCCACTTCGTTTTTCAGTCAGCTCCTACGAGCAGTACTTC. Its translation is CASSPLRFSVSSYEQYF.

This chain uses TRBV6-5 with TRBJ1-1; D is ambiguous. The V end lost 4 bases, the J end lost 7 bases, and 16 bases lay between the germline ends. CDR3 length: 14 residues. Germline V gene sequence: CDR1 MNHEY, CDR2 SVGAGI. CDR3 coding DNA: TGTGCCAGCAGTTTTACCCGGGGTTCTGGTGAAGCTTTCTTT. Translated: CASSFTRGSGEAFF.

The chain is built from TRBV6-6 and TRBJ1-1; tentatively, D is TRBD1 (6 bases). This CDR3 comprises 14 residues. The germline V gene has CDR1 MNHNY and CDR2 SVGAGI (reference sequence). The V end lost 6 bases, the J end lost 5 bases, and 16 bases lay between the germline ends. The CDR3 nucleotides are TGTGCCAGCAGGCGGTCCGGGGGCGATACTGAAGCTTTCTTT. Its protein is CASRRSGGDTEAFF.

The rearrangement links TRBV5-1 to TRBJ2-3; 8 nucleotides align to TRBD2. The CDR3 has 16 residues. Trimming at V came to 0 bases and at J to 4 bases, leaving 7 bases not matched to a gene. Germline V lookup: CDR1 SGHRS, CDR2 YFSETQ. CDR3 DNA: TGCGCCAGCAGCTTGGAAGTTAGCGGGATCGCAGATACGCAGTATTTT. As protein: CASSLEVSGIADTQYF. The full variable domain, completed using reference TRBV5-1 and TRBJ2-3, is KAGVTQTPRYLIKTRGQQVTLSCSPISGHRSVSWYQQTPGQGLQFLFEYFSETQRNKGNFPGRFSGRQFSNSRSEMNVSTLELGDSALYLCASSLEVSGIADTQYFGPGTRLTVL.

V is TRBV2 and J is TRBJ1-1, with D possibly TRBD1 on 6 matching bases. Trimming pared 7 bases from V and 0 bases from J, leaving 15 bases between. CDR1 and CDR2 from the germline V gene are SNHLY and FYNNEI. The CDR3 consists of 15 residues. CDR3 bases: TGTGCCAGCAACGACGGACAGTATATGAACACTGAAGCTTTCTTT. This encodes CASNDGQYMNTEAFF.

The chain joins TRBV14 to TRBJ2-7; 9 bases align to TRBD1. There are 15 residues in the CDR3. CDR1 and CDR2 (germline): SGHDN, FVKESK. Trimming took 0 bases from V and 5 from J; bases not matched to a gene: 5. The CDR3 reads CASSQEGTGLHEQYF. The DNA for the CDR3 is TGTGCCAGCAGCCAAGAAGGGACAGGGCTCCACGAGCAGTACTTC.